This T cell receptor (beta chain) was captured in a study of blood T cell repertoires in COVID-19. Study overall: Italy, Spain and the United States were the sources of the convalescent and acute COVID-19 samples. PBMCs, B-cell-depleted T cells, or T cells provided the cDNA or gDNA that made up the material.

Between the trimmed V and J ends, which lost 0 bases and 4 bases, there was a span of 15 bases. Looked up from germline, CDR1 is LGHDT and CDR2 is YNNKEL (reference sequence). This CDR3 has 16 amino acids. Source study methods: Estimates of nucleated cell counts were drawn from the amplification of reference gene primers. The repertoire was sequenced with immunoSEQ multiplex PCR; TCRdb's copy has only in-frame clones and lacks some. V and J calls and clone size are as listed in that table; D and trimming were resolved from the DNA. The sample shows some 330,000 clones, 80% to 95% of them seen only once.

This clonotype was obtained from a woman aged 25 to 39 who had recovered from COVID-19. V usage is TRBV3-1 (or the pseudogene TRBV3-2) and J usage is TRBJ1-1; D is possibly TRBD1 (6 bases). The sequenced material came from PBMCs or T cells enriched from blood (not recorded which). The CDR3 DNA sequence: TGTGCCAGCAGCCAAGATTCCAGGGGTGTAGGCACTGAAGCTTTCTTT. The encoded protein is CASSQDSRGVGTEAFF.